This is a list of T cell receptor beta chains from one sample in a study of shared clonotypes between healthy human individuals. Assay used: immunoSEQ multiplex PCR; TCRdb lists only in-frame clones, some missing. The sample has about 87,000 clones, less than 50% seen once; the top ten hold roughly 16%. The sequenced material came from PBMCs. Every receptor here comes from a woman aged 40 to 55 in good health. Some clones in this sample may be carry-over from other donors' samples. Each CDR3 is given with its conserved first and last residue. A D gene is named only where the DNA matches it firmly. Clone size, where shown, is once, few, many, or a class for clones that have expanded.

abundance	j_gene	v_gene	d_gene	CDR3nt	CDR3aa
.	TRBJ1-1	TRBV11-2	.	TGTGCCAGCAGCCCGTTACTCAGGATTGAAGCTTTCTTT	CASSPLLRIEAFF
few	TRBJ2-4	TRBV11-2	.	TGTGCCAGCAGCAACGACAGGTCCAACATTCAGTACTTC	CASSNDRSNIQYF
many	TRBJ2-3	TRBV5-4	TRBD1	TGTGCCAGCAGCTCCCGGGACAGCTCCTCCACAGATACGCAGTATTTT	CASSSRDSSSTDTQYF
many	TRBJ1-4	TRBV25-1	.	TGTGCCAGCCCTCTCAGGTACGGTAATGAAAAACTGTTTTTT	CASPLRYGNEKLFF
large	TRBJ1-2	TRBV7-9	TRBD1	TGTGCCAGCAGCGTCGGACAGGCTAGCTACACCTTC	CASSVGQASYTF
few	TRBJ2-7	TRBV28	TRBD1	TGTGCCAGCAACCGTCTCGGGACAGACCCTATCATGTACTTC	CASNRLGTDPIMYF
.	TRBJ2-2	TRBV5-1	.	TGCGCCAGCAGCTCCGATGGTTCCGGGGAGCTGTTTTTT	CASSSDGSGELFF
few	TRBJ2-6	TRBV18	.	TGTGCCAGCTCACCCGGAGTACCTGGGGCCAACGTCCTGACTTTC	CASSPGVPGANVLTF
many	TRBJ2-5	TRBV7-7	.	TGTGCCAGCAGCTTAGCTAATGACGGAAAGACCCAGTACTTC	CASSLANDGKTQYF
.	TRBJ1-6	TRBV28	TRBD1	TGTGCCAGCAGCCCTTACGGGACAGGGGGCTCTTCACCCCTCCACTTT	CASSPYGTGGSSPLHF
.	TRBJ1-2	TRBV7-2	.	TGTGCCAGCAGCTACCGATATGGCTACACCTTC	CASSYRYGYTF
few	TRBJ2-1	TRBV6-1	.	TGTGCCAGCAGTGCGGGGCTAGTGTATGAGCAGTTCTTC	CASSAGLVYEQFF
many	TRBJ2-7	TRBV19	.	TGTGCCAGTAGTTCGGACAGTCTTGCCTACGAGCAGTACTTC	CASSSDSLAYEQYF
once	TRBJ1-6	TRBV6-6	.	TGTGCCAGCAGTTACACCCAGGCGACACCCCTCCACTTT	CASSYTQATPLHF
few	TRBJ2-7	TRBV15	TRBD1	TGTGCCACCAGTATCGACAGGGCGAACTACGAGCAGTACTTC	CATSIDRANYEQYF
many	TRBJ2-7	TRBV25-1	.	TGTGCCAGCAGTGACCACGTGGACGGCTACGAGCAGTACTTC	CASSDHVDGYEQYF
.	TRBJ2-7	TRBV7-6	.	TGTGCCAGCAGCGCCCGTCAGGGACAATACGAGCAGTACTTC	CASSARQGQYEQYF
.	TRBJ2-7	TRBV30	TRBD2	TGTGCCTGGAGGCCCCAAGCCGGGGGGGCACGGAGGGAGCAGTACTTC	CAWRPQAGGARREQYF
.	TRBJ2-1	TRBV6-4	TRBD2	TGTGCCAGCAGTGCAGGGACTAGCGGATACAATGAGCAGTTCTTC	CASSAGTSGYNEQFF
many	TRBJ2-1	TRBV6-5	TRBD1	TGTGCCAGCAGCCCTAGACAGGGCCATGAGCAGTTCTTC	CASSPRQGHEQFF
.	TRBJ2-1	TRBV27	.	TGTGCCAGCAGTTTCCTGGGGGGACCCAGCGACGGTGAGCAGTTCTTC	CASSFLGGPSDGEQFF
.	TRBJ1-1	TRBV7-9	.	TGTGCCAGCAGCCCCACACAGGGACGCAACACTGAAGCTTTCTTT	CASSPTQGRNTEAFF
many	TRBJ1-1	TRBV28	.	TGTGCCAGCAGTCCCCCCGAGAGGTACACTGAAGCTTTCTTT	CASSPPERYTEAFF
few	TRBJ2-7	TRBV25-1	.	TGTGCCAGCCTCTCCGACTATTCTGGCGAGCAGTACTTC	CASLSDYSGEQYF
.	TRBJ2-2	TRBV6-4	TRBD2	TGTGCCAGCAGTGACGGTCTAGCGGGTTTAACCGGGGAGCTGTTTTTT	CASSDGLAGLTGELFF
.	TRBJ2-7	TRBV5-1	TRBD1	TGCGCCAGCAGCTTGAGACAGGGGGCCCAAGAGCAGTACTTC	CASSLRQGAQEQYF
once	TRBJ2-1	TRBV5-1	TRBD2	TGCGCCAGCAGCTTGGTAAGGCGGGAGGGGAGTGAGCAGTTCTTC	CASSLVRREGSEQFF
once	TRBJ1-4	TRBV7-6	.	TGTGCCAGCAGCTTTTATGAAAAACTGTTTTTT	CASSFYEKLFF
.	TRBJ2-4	TRBV28	.	TGTGCCAGCAGTTACCCTCGGGGGAACATTCAGTACTTC	CASSYPRGNIQYF
many	TRBJ1-1	TRBV5-4	TRBD1	TGTGCCAGCAGCATAGACAGGGCGAACACTGAAGCTTTCTTT	CASSIDRANTEAFF
many	TRBJ1-2	TRBV6-5	.	TGTGCCAGCCAAAGGGGTTCTACGGACGGCTACACCTTC	CASQRGSTDGYTF
.	TRBJ1-2	TRBV5-1	.	TGCGCCAGCAGCTTGGAGGGTTGGGGGAGCTATGGCTACACCTTC	CASSLEGWGSYGYTF
many	TRBJ1-1	TRBV5-8	.	TGTGCCAGCAGCTTGGAAGCCGGGCTGAACACTGAAGCTTTCTTT	CASSLEAGLNTEAFF
.	TRBJ1-3	TRBV7-9	.	TGTGCCAGCAGCTTGACAAGGGGGATCTCGTATACCATATATTTT	CASSLTRGISYTIYF
.	TRBJ2-4	TRBV7-9	TRBD2	TGTGCCAGCAGACCTAGCGGGAGTGGTTACATTCAGTACTTC	CASRPSGSGYIQYF
medium-sized	TRBJ1-1	TRBV4-1	.	TGCGCCAGCAGCCGAGGACAGAGCACTGAAGCTTTCTTT	CASSRGQSTEAFF
once	TRBJ2-3	TRBV7-9	.	TGTGCCAGCAGCTTAGGCAGGGGCACAGATACGCAGTATTTT	CASSLGRGTDTQYF
few	TRBJ2-4	TRBV7-2	.	TGTGCCAGCTGCAGTAAGAAAAACATTCAGTACTTC	CASCSKKNIQYF
.	TRBJ2-3	TRBV5-1	.	TGCGCCAGCAGCTTGCGGGGCGGGATCGCAGATACGCAGTATTTT	CASSLRGGIADTQYF
.	TRBJ2-3	TRBV6-6	.	TGTGCCAGCAGCCCGACAGTAGATACGCAGTATTTT	CASSPTVDTQYF
.	TRBJ2-4	TRBV7-9	.	TGTGCCAGCCGATCCACGGACAAAAACATTCAGTACTTC	CASRSTDKNIQYF
.	TRBJ1-2	TRBV10-3	TRBD1	TGTGCCATCAGTGCCGGACAGGGGGACTATGGCTACACCTTC	CAISAGQGDYGYTF
once	TRBJ2-5	TRBV30	TRBD2	TGTGCCTGGAGTGTTGGGACTACAGAGACCCAGTACTTC	CAWSVGTTETQYF
.	TRBJ1-1	TRBV27	.	TGTGCCAGCAGTTCCTCAAGCGAAGCTTTCTTT	CASSSSSEAFF